A selection of T cell receptor beta chains follows, all from one sample in a study of blood T cell dynamics during melanoma immunotherapy. Some clones are missing from TCRdb's copy, which holds only in-frame ones; the method was immunoSEQ multiplex PCR. The profile covers 9,900 or so clones, with approximately 86% appearing a single time and roughly a tenth taken by the ten largest. Sequencing used blood, obtained from a patient treated with checkpoint blockade. These receptors were collected from a human donor with melanoma. CDR3s include the opening cysteine and the closing phenylalanine or tryptophan. A D gene is named only where the DNA matches it firmly. Size is stated for part of the rows, as once, few or many counts, or as a class when the clone is expanded.

v_call	j_call	clone_size	d_call	cdr3_aa	cdr3_nt
TRBV6-4	TRBJ2-3	.	TRBD2	CASSAGGPDTQYF	TGTGCCAGCAGTGCGGGGGGGCCAGATACGCAGTATTTT
TRBV5-4	TRBJ1-4	once	TRBD1	CASSLGQGRTNEKLFF	TGTGCCAGCAGCTTAGGACAGGGCCGAACTAATGAAAAACTGTTTTTT
TRBV5-4	TRBJ2-2	once	.	CASSLERGTGELFF	TGTGCCAGCAGCTTGGAGAGAGGGACCGGGGAGCTGTTTTTT
TRBV7-9	TRBJ2-1	.	TRBD1	CASSLLDRGDEQFF	TGTGCCAGCAGCTTACTAGACAGGGGCGATGAGCAGTTCTTC
TRBV5-4	TRBJ2-1	.	.	CASSYGRNEQFF	TGTGCCAGCAGCTACGGACGCAATGAGCAGTTCTTC
TRBV19	TRBJ1-6	.	TRBD1	CASSPRTGYSPLHF	TGTGCCAGTAGTCCAAGGACAGGGTATTCACCCCTCCACTTT
TRBV18	TRBJ2-1	.	TRBD1	CASSEDRVNNEQFF	TGTGCCAGCTCAGAAGACAGGGTAAACAATGAGCAGTTCTTC
TRBV18	TRBJ1-5	.	TRBD1	CASRDSYLNQPQHF	TGTGCCAGCCGGGACAGCTACCTCAATCAGCCCCAGCATTTT
TRBV28	TRBJ1-2	.	TRBD1	CASSLDRGYGYTF	TGTGCCAGCAGTTTGGACAGGGGTTATGGCTACACCTTC
TRBV30	TRBJ1-1	.	.	CALTFTDTEAFF	TGTGCCTTAACATTCACGGACACTGAAGCTTTCTTT
TRBV4-1	TRBJ2-1	once	TRBD2	CASSTRLAGGEGEQFF	TGCGCCAGCAGCACCCGACTAGCGGGGGGTGAGGGCGAGCAGTTCTTC
TRBV7-6	TRBJ2-7	.	.	CASSLVGQSYEQYF	TGTGCCAGCAGCTTAGTCGGACAATCCTACGAGCAGTACTTC
TRBV7-4	TRBJ1-1	.	.	CASSLSGLLNTEAFF	TGTGCCAGCAGCTTATCAGGGTTGCTGAACACTGAAGCTTTCTTT
TRBV29-1	TRBJ1-5	few	TRBD1	CSVETGQNQPQHF	TGCAGCGTTGAGACAGGGCAGAATCAGCCCCAGCATTTT
TRBV9	TRBJ2-1	.	TRBD2	CASSVSSLAAYNEQFF	TGTGCCAGCAGCGTAAGTAGTCTAGCGGCCTACAATGAGCAGTTCTTC
TRBV19	TRBJ1-3	.	.	CASTSPGAPSGNTIYF	TGTGCCAGTACCTCTCCCGGGGCACCCTCTGGAAACACCATATATTTT
TRBV15	TRBJ1-1	.	.	CATSRYGRFEAFF	TGTGCCACCAGCAGGTACGGGAGATTTGAAGCTTTCTTT
TRBV23-1	TRBJ1-1	.	.	CASSPRGSTEAFF	TGCGCCAGCAGTCCCAGGGGAAGCACTGAAGCTTTCTTT
TRBV6-6	TRBJ1-1	.	.	CASSYEQKTEAFF	TGTGCCAGCAGTTACGAACAGAAAACTGAAGCTTTCTTT
TRBV9	TRBJ2-2	.	.	CASNWDGQGAGELFF	TGTGCCAGCAACTGGGACGGCCAAGGGGCCGGGGAGCTGTTTTTT
TRBV10-2	TRBJ2-3	few	.	CAGAGRGSTDTQYF	TGCGCCGGGGCTGGGAGGGGGAGCACAGATACGCAGTATTTT
TRBV6-5	TRBJ2-3	.	.	CASSGTLTDTQYF	TGTGCCAGCAGCGGGACACTCACAGATACGCAGTATTTT
TRBV5-4	TRBJ1-2	.	.	CASSPSGFYGYTF	TGTGCCAGCAGCCCTTCCGGTTTCTATGGCTACACCTTC
TRBV27	TRBJ2-3	once	.	CASSLSSTDTQYF	TGTGCCAGCAGTTTATCGAGCACAGATACGCAGTATTTT